These T cell receptor beta chains were read from a single sample in a study of cytomegalovirus exposure and HLA in healthy donors. Sequenced by immunoSEQ multiplex PCR; TCRdb stores in-frame clones only, minus some. The sample yields around 78,000 clones, about two thirds seen once. Source material: PBMCs. The source of these receptors is a man aged 30-40 years in good health and CMV-seropositive. CDR3s include the opening cysteine and the closing phenylalanine or tryptophan. A D gene is named only where the DNA matches it firmly. Clone sizes are given selectively: once, few, many, or a class where the clone is expanded.

length	J	V	D	size	CDR3	DNA
16	TRBJ1-2	TRBV4-1	TRBD1	once	CASSQGDRTFNYGYTF	TGCGCCAGCAGCCAAGGGGACAGAACCTTTAACTATGGCTACACCTTC
15	TRBJ2-3	TRBV7-2	TRBD1	.	CASSAADRNTDTQYF	TGTGCCAGCAGCGCGGCGGACAGGAACACAGATACGCAGTATTTT
11	TRBJ1-2	TRBV28	.	.	CASKRDYGYTF	TGTGCCAGCAAAAGAGACTATGGCTACACCTTC
16	TRBJ2-3	TRBV6-5	TRBD2	.	CASSYRTSGYTDTQYF	TGTGCCAGCAGTTACAGGACTAGCGGATACACAGATACGCAGTATTTT
17	TRBJ1-3	TRBV18	TRBD1	.	CASSPLDSGTGGNTIYF	TGTGCCAGCTCACCTTTGGATTCGGGGACAGGGGGAAACACCATATATTTT
15	TRBJ2-5	TRBV7-3	.	.	CASSLNPASAKTQYF	TGTGCCAGCAGCTTAAACCCTGCTAGCGCGAAGACCCAGTACTTC
14	TRBJ1-1	TRBV6-1	.	.	CASSSPWTHNEAFF	TGTGCCAGCAGTAGTCCTTGGACACACAATGAAGCTTTCTTT
14	TRBJ2-5	TRBV9	.	.	CASSVEGLAETQYF	TGTGCCAGCAGCGTAGAAGGGCTAGCAGAGACCCAGTACTTC
15	TRBJ1-2	TRBV2	.	.	CASSNRDGGIDGYTF	TGTGCCAGCAGCAACCGGGACGGGGGTATTGATGGCTACACCTTC
15	TRBJ1-5	TRBV6-1	.	.	CASSEAPQGLQPQHF	TGTGCCAGCAGTGAAGCGCCGCAGGGGCTTCAGCCCCAGCATTTT
15	TRBJ1-2	TRBV15	TRBD1	.	CATSRERQGAYGYTF	TGTGCCACCAGCAGAGAGAGACAGGGGGCATATGGCTACACCTTC
15	TRBJ2-7	TRBV9	TRBD2	.	CASSVGLAGDYEQYF	TGTGCCAGCAGCGTGGGGCTAGCGGGAGACTACGAGCAGTACTTC
15	TRBJ1-2	TRBV7-9	.	.	CASSRLVPQNYGYTF	TGTGCCAGCAGCAGACTGGTCCCGCAGAACTATGGCTACACCTTC
16	TRBJ2-5	TRBV28	TRBD2	.	CASRLGLAGGGETQYF	TGTGCCAGCAGGTTGGGACTAGCGGGAGGAGGAGAGACCCAGTACTTC
10	TRBJ2-7	TRBV6-1	.	few	CASSESEQYF	TGTGCCAGCAGTGAATCGGAGCAGTACTTC
15	TRBJ2-3	TRBV5-1	TRBD2	.	CASNLGTSGTDTQYF	TGCGCCAGCAACTTGGGGACTAGCGGAACAGATACGCAGTATTTT
15	TRBJ2-1	TRBV7-3	TRBD2	.	CASSLGLVGYNEQFF	TGTGCCAGCAGCCTCGGACTAGTTGGGTACAATGAGCAGTTCTTC
15	TRBJ1-2	TRBV7-8	TRBD1	.	CASSQSNGQAHGYTF	TGTGCCAGCAGCCAAAGTAACGGACAGGCACATGGCTACACCTTC
14	TRBJ1-4	TRBV11-2	.	.	CASSTRTENEKLFF	TGTGCCAGCAGCACCCGGACAGAAAATGAAAAACTGTTTTTT
18	TRBJ1-3	TRBV4-2	TRBD1	.	CASSQGGTGLGAGDTIYF	TGTGCCAGCAGCCAAGGGGGGACAGGGCTCGGGGCGGGAGACACCATATATTTT
14	TRBJ2-4	TRBV5-8	.	once	CASRRGLAKNIQYF	TGTGCCAGCAGAAGGGGGTTAGCCAAAAACATTCAGTACTTC
16	TRBJ1-4	TRBV19	.	.	CASSIGNTLENEKLFF	TGTGCCAGTAGTATAGGGAACACGCTAGAGAATGAAAAACTGTTTTTT
16	TRBJ2-1	TRBV18	TRBD1	.	CASSQPGQGSYNEQFF	TGTGCCAGCTCGCAGCCGGGACAGGGGTCCTACAATGAGCAGTTCTTC